This TCR beta chain appears in the sequencing data of a study of blood T cell repertoires in COVID-19. As for the study in general: PBMCs, B-cell-depleted T cells, or T cells provided the cDNA or gDNA that made up the material.

Profiled with immunoSEQ multiplex PCR; TCRdb holds only in-frame clones, not every one. The sample has about 120,000 clones, 85% to 90% seen once. Germline V gene sequence: CDR1 ENHRY, CDR2 SYGVKD. CDR3 length: 15 amino acids. V was pared by 0 bases and J by 6 bases, with 6 bases of the junction left unmatched. The sequenced material came from peripheral blood. J is TRBJ1-1 and V is TRBV10-3; 8 nucleotides align to TRBD1. The TCR comes from a man at least 80 years old with acute or convalescent COVID-19. The CDR3 reads CAISESGRGPAEAFF. CDR3 DNA sequence: TGTGCCATCAGTGAGTCGGGCAGGGGGCCGGCTGAAGCTTTCTTT.